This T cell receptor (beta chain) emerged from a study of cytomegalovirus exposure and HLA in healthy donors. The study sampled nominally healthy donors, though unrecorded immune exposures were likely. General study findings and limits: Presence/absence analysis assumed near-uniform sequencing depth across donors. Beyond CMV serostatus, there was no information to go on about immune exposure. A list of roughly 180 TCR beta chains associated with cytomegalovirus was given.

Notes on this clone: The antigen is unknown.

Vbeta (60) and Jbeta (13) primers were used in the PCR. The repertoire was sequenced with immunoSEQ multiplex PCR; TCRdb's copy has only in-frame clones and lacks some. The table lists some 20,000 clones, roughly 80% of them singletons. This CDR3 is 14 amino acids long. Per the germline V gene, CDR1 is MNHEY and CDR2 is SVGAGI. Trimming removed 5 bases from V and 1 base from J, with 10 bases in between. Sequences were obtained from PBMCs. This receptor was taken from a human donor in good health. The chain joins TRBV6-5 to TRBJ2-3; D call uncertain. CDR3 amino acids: CASSAALRTDTQYF. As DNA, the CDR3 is TGTGCCAGCAGTGCGGCCCTCCGCACAGATACGCAGTATTTT.